The present TCR beta chain was sequenced within a study of blood T cells in healthy people across ages. The CDR3 consists of 17 residues. Trimming cost V 4 bases and J 2 bases; bases outside gene matches: 6. Germline V CDR1 and CDR2: KGHSH, LQKENI. Then a second PCR, running roughly 6 to 11 cycles, was carried out with a sample-barcoded 5' primer and a J-beta primer mix. Researchers report that a template-switch adaptor with 12 random nucleotides tagged each cDNA molecule. TCRdb re-called the 5' RACE reads through MiXCR, storing one row per CDR3 protein. The sample comprises roughly 730,000 distinct CDR3 sequences, more than 50% of which are singletons, and roughly 26% rests with the top ten.

Source material: blood. The rearrangement links TRBV18 to TRBJ2-5, with 14 nucleotides matching TRBD2. The TCR was taken from a man in his forties in good health. CDR3 protein: CASSRGTSGSVQETQYF. In DNA, the CDR3 is TGTGCCAGCTCACGGGGGACTAGCGGGAGCGTACAAGAGACCCAGTACTTC.